This T cell receptor (beta chain) was retrieved from a study of shared clonotypes between healthy human individuals. Study-wide background: Those who served as donors were a couple of women and a few men between the ages of 18 and 49. Regarding the study as a whole: Represented diversity, genetic and exposure-history alike, was limited by few donors. Some clonotypes were shared by all four sorted-subset donors, while others were not shared. The non-shared ones had lower generation probabilities than the shared ones.

Every immunoSEQ plate was one replicate of a subset's evenly spread DNA. Libraries were prepared by immunoSEQ multiplex PCR; TCRdb keeps only in-frame clonotypes and omits some of them. Among about 1,900,000 clones listed, about 94% were seen once. CDR1 and CDR2 from the germline V gene are SEHNR and FQNEAQ (reference sequence). The germline V and J ends were trimmed by 5 bases and 3 bases, with 13 bases remaining between them. This CDR3 has 15 residues. Details on this clone: The antigen remains unidentified.

The naive CD8 subset, CD45RO-negative cells positively selected for CCR7, excluded terminally differentiated effector memory CD45RA+ cells. Source material: naive CD8+ T cells sorted from blood. This chain connects TRBV7-9 to TRBJ1-4; possibly TRBD1 for D (5 bases). The clonotype comes from a man aged 18 to 35 in good health. The CDR3 coding sequence is TGTGCCAGCAGCGTATCTCAGGGCCCTAATGAAAAACTGTTTTTT. Amino acids: CASSVSQGPNEKLFF.